The 11 T cell receptor beta chains below were found in one sample sequenced in a study of blood T cell repertoires in COVID-19. Here immunoSEQ multiplex PCR was the method, and the copy in TCRdb shows in-frame clones only, minus some. Of some 110,000 clones listed, 75% to 85% are singletons. Sequenced sample: peripheral blood. The source is a man in his 70s with acute or convalescent COVID-19.

This chain uses TRBV4-1 with TRBJ1-2; the D gene is possibly TRBD1 (6 bases). V was cut by 0 bases and J by 4 bases, with 12 bases left in between. There are 15 residues in the CDR3. Germline values: CDR1 MGHRA, CDR2 YSYEKL. The CDR3 DNA sequence: TGCGCCAGCAGCCAAGATTGGGGGCGAGGCTATGGCTACACCTTC. Translated, it gives CASSQDWGRGYGYTF.

The chain has TRBV3-1 (or the pseudogene TRBV3-2) and TRBJ1-1; the D is unclear. The length of the CDR3 is 14 residues. V was shortened by 1 base and J by 3 bases, with 9 bases between the two germline ends. Germline V gene sequence: CDR1 LGHDT, CDR2 YNNKEL (reference sequence). CDR3 sequence (DNA): TGTGCCAGCAGCCAAGGGCGGGAGCACACTGAAGCTTTCTTT. Its protein product is CASSQGREHTEAFF.

The chain has TRBV7-9 and TRBJ1-3; D unclear. CDR3 length: 12 residues. The ends were cut back, 2 bases at V and 7 bases at J, with 6 bases in the middle. Germline CDR1 reads SEHNR; CDR2 reads FQNEAQ (reference sequence). The CDR3: CASSLTENTIYF. The DNA for the CDR3 is TGTGCCAGCAGCTTAACCGAGAACACCATATATTTT. Full variable domain (missing parts from reference TRBV7-9 and TRBJ1-3): DTGVSQNPRHKITKRGQNVTFRCDPISEHNRLYWYRQTLGQGPEFLTYFQNEAQLEKSRLLSDRFSAERPKGSFSTLEIQRTEQGDSAMYLCASSLTENTIYFGEGSWLTVV.

V and J are TRBV20-1 and TRBJ1-2, with a possible D match to TRBD1 (5 bases). V shed 3 bases and J shed 2 bases, with 7 bases lying between them. The CDR3 runs to 12 residues. Germline CDR1 DFQATT, CDR2 SNEGSKA (reference sequence). The CDR3 here is CSASRGNYGYTF. For the CDR3, the DNA is TGCAGTGCTAGTCGGGGGAACTATGGCTACACCTTC.

The CDR3 DNA sequence: TGCGCCAGCAGTGTAGGGGATTCACCCCTCCACTTT. This encodes CASSVGDSPLHF. The rearrangement joins TRBV10-1 to TRBJ1-6; tentatively, D is TRBD1 (5 bases). Trimming shortened V by 4 bases and J by 8 bases, and 6 bases separated the two germline ends. This CDR3 spans 12 amino acids. CDR1 is WNHNN, CDR2 SYGVQD, per germline (reference sequence).

The gene calls are TRBV6-6 and TRBJ1-2; TRBD1 matches 8 bases. The trim removed 4 bases at V and 4 bases at J, leaving 2 bases unmatched. The germline V gene has CDR1 MNHNY and CDR2 SVGAGI (reference sequence). The CDR3 consists of 13 residues. The CDR3 here is CASSFTGGYGYTF. The CDR3 DNA reads as TGTGCCAGCAGTTTTACAGGGGGCTATGGCTACACCTTC.

The chain uses TRBV30 and TRBJ2-5; D is unresolved. V was cut by 5 bases and J by 1 base, with 14 bases left in between. Germline CDR1 is GTSNPN and CDR2 is SVGIG (reference sequence). The CDR3 is 14 amino acids. CDR3 sequence reads: CAWWAPGFQETQYF. In DNA, the CDR3 is TGTGCCTGGTGGGCCCCCGGATTCCAAGAGACCCAGTACTTC.

The rearrangement uses TRBV6-5 and TRBJ2-7; 8 nucleotides agree with TRBD2. V lost 6 bases, J lost 3 bases, and 10 bases stayed unmatched. CDR1 and CDR2 from the germline V gene are MNHEY and SVGAGI. This CDR3 has 15 residues. CDR3 sequence (DNA): TGTGCCAGCAGCCCAACTAGCGGACCCCGCTACGAGCAGTACTTC. Protein sequence: CASSPTSGPRYEQYF.

A word on this clone: This sample also contains other DNA sequences that code for the same CDR3. This chain joins TRBV5-1 and TRBJ2-1, with D maybe TRBD1 (6 bases). Germline V gives CDR1 SGHRS, CDR2 YFSETQ. This CDR3 region has 13 residues. Trimming pared 0 bases from V and 7 bases from J, leaving 8 bases between. The CDR3 sequence is CASSLEGGNEQFF. The CDR3 bases are TGCGCCAGCAGCTTGGAAGGGGGAAATGAGCAGTTCTTC.

The V gene is TRBV6-5, the J gene TRBJ2-3; D is ambiguous. V lost 2 bases and J lost 2, with 11 bases in between. The CDR3 is made up of 15 amino acids. Looked up from germline, CDR1 is MNHEY and CDR2 is SVGAGI. CDR3 residues: CASSYISTNTDTQYF. The CDR3 region has the DNA TGTGCCAGCAGTTACATCAGTACCAACACAGATACGCAGTATTTT.

The J gene is TRBJ1-1, the V gene TRBV7-2; 9 nucleotides agree with TRBD1. V shed 5 bases and J 1 base; nucleotides not matched to a gene: 8. CDR3 length: 16 amino acids. Germline assignment: CDR1 SGHTA and CDR2 FQGNSA. CDR3 loop: CASSHPTGGRNTEAFF. The CDR3, as DNA: TGTGCCAGCAGCCATCCTACAGGGGGCCGGAACACTGAAGCTTTCTTT.